This TCR beta chain was obtained from a study of T cell repertoires in cytomegalovirus infection. The wider study: Through public TCR beta signatures, both CMV infection and matching HLA type were indicated. General study points: Carriers of CMV and the relevant HLA type were discriminated by public TCR beta frequency. Across the ex vivo response, the dominant clonotypes were HLA-C-restricted CMV-specific TCR beta clonotypes.

Germline V gives CDR1 SGHTA, CDR2 FQGNSA. The V end lost 1 base, the J end lost 10 bases, and 8 bases lay between the germline ends. The CDR3 totals 13 residues. As regards this clonotype: The target antigen is unknown.

TCRdb called the reads again in MiXCR, with one record for every CDR3 protein. This sample carries around 710,000 distinct CDR3 sequences, roughly 28% of them seen once, and the ten largest clones take around 13%. This clonotype originated in a human donor in good health (CMV status not recorded). Some clones in this sample may be carry-over from other donors' samples. The chain has TRBV7-2 and TRBJ1-6, with D maybe TRBD1 (5 bases). The material was cultured CD8+ T cells from PBMCs, obtained from culture after CMV antigen stimulation. CDR3 nucleotide sequence: TGTGCCAGCAGCTTAGGAGGGGCCTCACCCCTCCACTTT. It codes for CASSLGGASPLHF.